A selection of T cell receptor beta chains follows, all from one sample in a study of cytomegalovirus exposure and HLA in healthy donors. Sequencing was performed with immunoSEQ multiplex PCR; in TCRdb, only in-frame clones are kept and a portion is missing. Seen here are roughly 69,000 clones, roughly 70% observed once, and the top ten hold 12% to 15%. Sequenced sample: PBMCs. All receptors come from a male donor in good health and CMV-seropositive. Each CDR3 is given with its conserved first and last residue. A D gene is named only where the DNA matches it firmly. The listing skips clone size in some rows; elsewhere it reads once, few, many or a size class.

-	-	TRBV2	15	TRBJ1-6	TGTGCCAGCAAGGAACAGGGAGCCTATAATTCACCCCTCCACTTT	CASKEQGAYNSPLHF
-	-	TRBV30	15	TRBJ1-5	TGTGCCTGGTCCCAGGGGAGTACGAGGAATCAGCCCCAGCATTTT	CAWSQGSTRNQPQHF
-	TRBD2	TRBV5-6	11	TRBJ2-7	TGTGCCAGCAGCTGGCGGGGGGGTTGGGACTTC	CASSWRGGWDF
once	-	TRBV18	14	TRBJ1-1	TGTGCCAGCTCACCAGGCAGGGAGAACACTGAAGCTTTCTTT	CASSPGRENTEAFF
-	-	TRBV19	13	TRBJ2-7	TGTGCCACCGGACGGGGGGCAGGCTACGAGCAGTACTTC	CATGRGAGYEQYF
-	-	TRBV10-3	13	TRBJ2-7	TGTGCCATCAGTGAGTCAGTAGCCTACGAGCAGTACTTC	CAISESVAYEQYF
-	-	TRBV11-2	13	TRBJ2-1	TGTGCCAGCAGCTTAGATCGTCCGAATGAGCAGTTCTTC	CASSLDRPNEQFF
-	-	TRBV9	13	TRBJ1-1	TGTGCCAGCAGCGCCCCCGGGAACCCCCCAGCTTTCTTT	CASSAPGNPPAFF
-	-	TRBV7-2	13	TRBJ1-1	TGTGCCAGCAGCTTTAGGAGGAGGACTGAAGCTTTCTTT	CASSFRRRTEAFF
-	-	TRBV6-6	16	TRBJ1-1	TGTGCCAGCAGTTACCTACGTAGCCAGGGGTTCACTGAAGCTTTCTTT	CASSYLRSQGFTEAFF
-	-	TRBV30	13	TRBJ1-4	TGTGCCTGGAGTTGGGGGCGAGGTGAAAAACTGTTTTTT	CAWSWGRGEKLFF
-	-	TRBV6-1	12	TRBJ2-5	TGTGCCAGCACCCGCCAGGGGGAGACCCAGTACTTC	CASTRQGETQYF
-	-	TRBV18	14	TRBJ1-1	TGTGCCAGCTCACCACACGAATGGGCCACTGAAGCTTTCTTT	CASSPHEWATEAFF
few	TRBD1	TRBV18	14	TRBJ1-6	TGTGCCAGCTCATCTGTGCAGGGGGAGTCACCCCTCCACTTT	CASSSVQGESPLHF
-	-	TRBV19	14	TRBJ2-2	TGTGCCAGTAGTAGGGGGGGCCTAACCGGGGAGCTGTTTTTT	CASSRGGLTGELFF
-	-	TRBV7-3	13	TRBJ2-2	TGTGCCAGCAGCTCAATAGAGACCGGGGAGCTGTTTTTT	CASSSIETGELFF
-	-	TRBV30	13	TRBJ1-4	TGTGCCTGTCTCCCCAGGATTAATGAAAAACTGTTTTTT	CACLPRINEKLFF
few	-	TRBV10-2	14	TRBJ2-7	TGCGCCAGCAGTGTACAGGGCAGGGTGTACGAGCAGTACTTC	CASSVQGRVYEQYF
-	-	TRBV9	15	TRBJ1-3	TGTGCCAGCAGCGTAGGGGGCCTCTCTGGAAACACCACATATTTT	CASSVGGLSGNTTYF
-	-	TRBV5-4	13	TRBJ2-5	TGTGCCAGCAGCTTGGGCGGACAAGAGACCCAGTACTTC	CASSLGGQETQYF
once	-	TRBV5-4	16	TRBJ2-7	TGTGCCAGCAGCTTGGCCATGACAGAAGCCTACTACGAGCAGTACTTC	CASSLAMTEAYYEQYF
-	TRBD1	TRBV18	16	TRBJ1-4	TGTGCCAGCTCACTAGCCGGACAGGGGATAAATGAAAAACTGTTTTTT	CASSLAGQGINEKLFF
-	TRBD1	TRBV6-1	13	TRBJ1-2	TGTGCCAGCAGTACTACAGGGGCCTATGGCTACACCTTC	CASSTTGAYGYTF
-	TRBD1	TRBV19	13	TRBJ2-7	TGTGCCAGTACAGGACAGGGGGGATACGAGCAGTACTTC	CASTGQGGYEQYF
-	-	TRBV11-3	14	TRBJ2-2	TGTGCCAGCAGCTTCCAGGGCGACACCGGGGAGCTGTTTTTT	CASSFQGDTGELFF
-	-	TRBV29-1	14	TRBJ1-1	TGCAGCGTTGAAGGGACAGCGGAGAACACTGAAGCTTTCTTT	CSVEGTAENTEAFF
-	TRBD1	TRBV7-9	15	TRBJ2-3	TGTGCCAGCAGCTTCGGACAGGGGGCCTCAGATACGCAGTATTTT	CASSFGQGASDTQYF
-	-	TRBV11-3	17	TRBJ1-5	TGTGCCAGCAGCTTAGATAGGGGCAGGGTGGGATATCAGCCCCAGCATTTT	CASSLDRGRVGYQPQHF
few	-	TRBV10-3	13	TRBJ1-5	TGTGCCATCAGCCGGGATAGCAATCAGCCCCAGCATTTT	CAISRDSNQPQHF
-	TRBD1	TRBV27	15	TRBJ2-2	TGTGCCAGCAGTTTATCGAACAGGGGTATCGGGGAGCTGTTTTTT	CASSLSNRGIGELFF
few	-	TRBV18	13	TRBJ2-5	TGTGCCAGCCTAAGTGGACTCCAAGAGACCCAGTACTTC	CASLSGLQETQYF
-	-	TRBV10-3	13	TRBJ2-7	TGTGCCATCAGTGAAGTGAGCTCCTACGAGCAGTACTTC	CAISEVSSYEQYF
-	TRBD2	TRBV9	16	TRBJ2-2	TGTGCCAGCAGCGCCACTATAGGGGAGGGGACCGGGGAGCTGTTTTTT	CASSATIGEGTGELFF
few	TRBD1	TRBV5-3	13	TRBJ1-1	TGTGCCAGAAGCTTGGGGGACAGAACTGAAGCTTTCTTT	CARSLGDRTEAFF
once	-	TRBV5-6	13	TRBJ2-7	TGTGCCAGCAGCTTTGTACAGTCCTACGAGCAGTACTTC	CASSFVQSYEQYF
-	-	TRBV7-8	15	TRBJ1-5	TGTGCCAGCAGCTTTCGTGATCAGGGCAGTCAGCCCCAGCATTTT	CASSFRDQGSQPQHF
-	-	TRBV19	14	TRBJ1-3	TGTGCCAGTAGAAGGAGGTCGGGTGGAAACACCATATATTTT	CASRRRSGGNTIYF
few	-	TRBV10-3	16	TRBJ1-1	TGTGCCATCAGTGAGTCGAGGACATCGGGAGGCACTGAAGCTTTCTTT	CAISESRTSGGTEAFF
few	-	TRBV5-4	14	TRBJ1-1	TGTGCCAGCAGCTTGGGAGGGGGTCTGCCTGAAGCTTTCTTT	CASSLGGGLPEAFF
few	-	TRBV4-3	15	TRBJ2-4	TGCGCCAGCAGCCAAGGAGTGCTAGCCAAAAACATTCAGTACTTC	CASSQGVLAKNIQYF
-	-	TRBV5-6	14	TRBJ1-4	TGTGCCAGCAGCTTGGGAGGAGAGAGTGAAAAACTGTTTTTT	CASSLGGESEKLFF
-	-	TRBV7-9	14	TRBJ1-1	TGTGCCAGCAGCCCGGTTGCGGGGGGCACTGAAGCTTTCTTT	CASSPVAGGTEAFF
-	-	TRBV2	15	TRBJ1-4	TGTGCCAGCAGTGAAGGCGGACTATTTAATGAAAAACTGTTTTTT	CASSEGGLFNEKLFF
-	TRBD2	TRBV6-4	17	TRBJ2-2	TGTGCCAGCAGGAAGACTAGCGGGGGCTCCGACACCGGGGAGCTGTTTTTT	CASRKTSGGSDTGELFF
-	-	TRBV29-1	11	TRBJ1-4	TGCAGCGTTGACCTTGATGAAAAACTGTTTTTT	CSVDLDEKLFF
-	-	TRBV14	13	TRBJ1-5	TGTGCCAGCAGCCAAGAGGCCGCCCTGCCCCAGCATTTT	CASSQEAALPQHF
few	TRBD2	TRBV2	18	TRBJ2-3	TGTGCCAGCAGTGAAGTGACCCTAGCGGGGACCTCCACAGATACGCAGTATTTT	CASSEVTLAGTSTDTQYF
-	TRBD1	TRBV6-5	13	TRBJ2-3	TGTGCCAGCAGAACAGGGGGCACAGATACGCAGTATTTT	CASRTGGTDTQYF
few	TRBD2	TRBV7-3	16	TRBJ2-5	TGTGCCAGCAGCGTTTCTGGGACTAGCGGGCAGGAGACCCAGTACTTC	CASSVSGTSGQETQYF
-	-	TRBV6-1	15	TRBJ1-2	TGTGCCAGCAGTGAAGCTTTCCTCACAGTTTATGGCTACACCTTC	CASSEAFLTVYGYTF
-	TRBD2	TRBV6-5	14	TRBJ2-7	TGTGCCAGCAGTCGGATGGCGGGGGGCTACGAGCAGTACTTC	CASSRMAGGYEQYF
-	-	TRBV11-2	12	TRBJ1-1	TGTGCCAGCAGCTTAACGTCAGAAAAAGCTTTCTTT	CASSLTSEKAFF
once	TRBD1	TRBV5-1	14	TRBJ2-7	TGCGCCAGCAGCTATCTCAGGGGGCCCTACGAGCAGTACTTC	CASSYLRGPYEQYF
-	-	TRBV4-1	16	TRBJ2-5	TGCGCCAGCAGCCAAGCGGCTGGGGCGGAATACGAGACCCAGTACTTC	CASSQAAGAEYETQYF
once	-	TRBV28	13	TRBJ2-5	TGTGCCAGCACCCTGGACAGCAAAGAGACCCAGTACTTC	CASTLDSKETQYF
-	TRBD2	TRBV15	15	TRBJ2-1	TGTGCCACCAGAACTCTAGCGGGGCTGGGCAATGAGCAGTTCTTC	CATRTLAGLGNEQFF
-	TRBD1	TRBV7-2	15	TRBJ1-5	TGTGCCAGCAGCTTAGACAGGGGAGGAGATCAGCCCCAGCATTTT	CASSLDRGGDQPQHF
-	-	TRBV5-1	15	TRBJ2-2	TGCGCCAGCAGCTTGGTAGGGGTTGGGACCGGGGAGCTGTTTTTT	CASSLVGVGTGELFF
-	-	TRBV19	16	TRBJ1-3	TGTGCCAGTAGCCCACTTGCACAGACCGCTGGAAACACCATATATTTT	CASSPLAQTAGNTIYF